This T cell receptor (beta chain) was sequenced for a study of blood T cell repertoires in COVID-19. Study context: The origin of the acute and convalescent COVID-19 samples was the United States, Italy and Spain.

Profiling relied on immunoSEQ multiplex PCR, and the TCRdb table lists in-frame clones only, not all of them. The table lists 270,000 or so clones, around nine tenths of them singletons. Allocation to cohorts depended on clinical history reported by the participants. Germline CDR1 is SEHNR and CDR2 is FQNEAQ (reference sequence). The CDR3 totals 13 residues. V was cut by 5 bases and J by 1 base, with 9 bases left in between. The sample consisted of PBMCs or T cells enriched from blood (not recorded which). This sequence joins TRBV7-9 and TRBJ2-7; D ambiguous. The sequence was collected from a woman in her late teens or twenties who had recovered from COVID-19. The CDR3 here is CASSVSGSYEQYF. In DNA form, the CDR3 reads TGTGCCAGCAGCGTCTCCGGGTCCTACGAGCAGTACTTC.